This is a list of T cell receptor beta chains from one sample in a study of cytomegalovirus exposure and HLA in healthy donors. Here immunoSEQ multiplex PCR was the method, and the copy in TCRdb shows in-frame clones only, minus some. The sample lists 130,000 or so clones, approximately 80% occurring once. The specimen was PBMCs. The origin of the receptors is a man between 18 and 29 years old in good health and CMV-seropositive. The CDR3 runs from the conserved cysteine through the conserved F or W. D genes are given only for firm matches. For some rows the clone size is stated as once, few or many, or as a class when expanded; others skip it.

v_call: TRBV6-1; d_call: .; j_call: TRBJ1-5; clone_size: .; cdr3_nt: TGTGCCAGCAGAGCAGGGGACCAGCCCCAGCATTTT; cdr3_aa: CASRAGDQPQHF
v_call: TRBV6-4; d_call: TRBD2; j_call: TRBJ2-5; clone_size: .; cdr3_nt: TGTGCCAGCAGTGACCCCCTCCGCTCTAGCGGGGGTGTAGAGACCCAGTACTTC; cdr3_aa: CASSDPLRSSGGVETQYF
v_call: TRBV14; d_call: TRBD1; j_call: TRBJ1-2; clone_size: .; cdr3_nt: TGTGCCAGCAGCCGGGGAGGGGACAGGGAGAATGGCTACACCTTC; cdr3_aa: CASSRGGDRENGYTF
v_call: TRBV5-4; d_call: TRBD2; j_call: TRBJ2-5; clone_size: .; cdr3_nt: TGTGCCAGCAGCTTGGGCCCCCCTAGCGGGTATATTCAAGAGACCCAGTACTTC; cdr3_aa: CASSLGPPSGYIQETQYF
v_call: TRBV7-3; d_call: TRBD2; j_call: TRBJ2-3; clone_size: few; cdr3_nt: TGTGCCAGCAGCCCCCGACTAGCGGGAGCAGATACGCAGTATTTT; cdr3_aa: CASSPRLAGADTQYF
v_call: TRBV19; d_call: TRBD2; j_call: TRBJ2-2; clone_size: .; cdr3_nt: TGTGCCACCCTCCCCCCCGGGCAGCGGGAGTTCTCTGGGGAGCTGTTTTTT; cdr3_aa: CATLPPGQREFSGELFF
v_call: TRBV13; d_call: .; j_call: TRBJ1-2; clone_size: few; cdr3_nt: TGTGCCAGCAGCTTAGATGGCGGGGCCCCGTATGGCTACACCTTC; cdr3_aa: CASSLDGGAPYGYTF
v_call: TRBV9; d_call: .; j_call: TRBJ2-7; clone_size: .; cdr3_nt: TGTGCCAGCAGCGTAGAAGGAGGGGACGTTGGTCGTGAGCAGTACTTC; cdr3_aa: CASSVEGGDVGREQYF
v_call: TRBV9; d_call: TRBD1; j_call: TRBJ1-2; clone_size: .; cdr3_nt: TGTGCCAGCAGCGAAAGAAGGACAGGGGGTAACTATGGCTACACCTTC; cdr3_aa: CASSERRTGGNYGYTF
v_call: TRBV7-9; d_call: .; j_call: TRBJ1-5; clone_size: .; cdr3_nt: TGTGCCAGCAGCCCCAGCAAACAGGGTCTCAATCAGCCCCAGCATTTT; cdr3_aa: CASSPSKQGLNQPQHF
v_call: TRBV9; d_call: TRBD1; j_call: TRBJ2-1; clone_size: .; cdr3_nt: TGTGCCAGCAGCCCAGGGGGATACAATGAGCAGTTCTTC; cdr3_aa: CASSPGGYNEQFF
v_call: TRBV7-8; d_call: .; j_call: TRBJ1-5; clone_size: .; cdr3_nt: TGTGCCAGCAGCTTATTTAGTCCAGGGGGCAATCAGCCCCAGCATTTT; cdr3_aa: CASSLFSPGGNQPQHF
v_call: TRBV11-1; d_call: .; j_call: TRBJ2-1; clone_size: .; cdr3_nt: TGTGCCAGCAGCTTAGAGGGGCCCGATGAGCAGTTCTTC; cdr3_aa: CASSLEGPDEQFF
v_call: TRBV18; d_call: TRBD2; j_call: TRBJ2-4; clone_size: .; cdr3_nt: TGTGCCAGCTCACCAACTAGCGGGGCCTCGGGGACCAAAAACAGTCAGTACTTC; cdr3_aa: CASSPTSGASGTKNSQYF
v_call: TRBV13; d_call: TRBD2; j_call: TRBJ2-5; clone_size: few; cdr3_nt: TGTGCCAGCAGAAGACTAGCGGGAGGGCAAGAGACCCAGTACTTC; cdr3_aa: CASRRLAGGQETQYF
v_call: TRBV29-1; d_call: TRBD1; j_call: TRBJ2-7; clone_size: .; cdr3_nt: TGCAGCATTGCTATCCGGGACAGGGAAGACGAGCAGTACTTC; cdr3_aa: CSIAIRDREDEQYF
v_call: TRBV7-2; d_call: TRBD1; j_call: TRBJ2-7; clone_size: .; cdr3_nt: TGTGCCAGCACCAACGACAGGGCGGTCGAGCAGTACTTC; cdr3_aa: CASTNDRAVEQYF
v_call: TRBV10-3; d_call: TRBD2; j_call: TRBJ2-5; clone_size: few; cdr3_nt: TGTGCCATCAGCCGGACTAGCGGGAGGGGCGGGGAGACCCAGTACTTC; cdr3_aa: CAISRTSGRGGETQYF
v_call: TRBV13; d_call: .; j_call: TRBJ2-4; clone_size: .; cdr3_nt: TGTGCCAGCAGGCGGGGAAACAAAAACAGTCAGTACTTC; cdr3_aa: CASRRGNKNSQYF
v_call: TRBV6-5; d_call: .; j_call: TRBJ1-5; clone_size: .; cdr3_nt: TGTGCCAGCAGTTATCATCAGGCGCAGCCCCAGCATTTT; cdr3_aa: CASSYHQAQPQHF
v_call: TRBV27; d_call: TRBD2; j_call: TRBJ2-1; clone_size: .; cdr3_nt: TGTGCCAGCAGTTTTATCGGGGTAGCGGGGGGGCTAGGGTACAATGAGCAGTTCTTC; cdr3_aa: CASSFIGVAGGLGYNEQFF
v_call: TRBV5-1; d_call: .; j_call: TRBJ2-7; clone_size: .; cdr3_nt: TGCGCCAGCAGCTTGGGCCTAAGATACGAGCAGTACTTC; cdr3_aa: CASSLGLRYEQYF
v_call: TRBV30; d_call: .; j_call: TRBJ2-3; clone_size: .; cdr3_nt: TGTGCCTGGATCATTAACAGCGGGACAGATACGCAGTATTTT; cdr3_aa: CAWIINSGTDTQYF
v_call: TRBV7-3; d_call: TRBD1; j_call: TRBJ1-2; clone_size: .; cdr3_nt: TGCGCCAGCAGCCAAGATTCCAGGGGGCCATACTATGGCTACACCTTC; cdr3_aa: CASSQDSRGPYYGYTF
v_call: TRBV6-5; d_call: .; j_call: TRBJ1-2; clone_size: .; cdr3_nt: TGTGCCAGCAGTTTTCAGGCTTCCGATGGCTACACCTTC; cdr3_aa: CASSFQASDGYTF
v_call: TRBV21-1; d_call: .; j_call: TRBJ2-3; clone_size: few; cdr3_nt: TGTGCCAGCAGCACTTTCAGGGGGTTCAGTGGGTGTACAGATACGCAGTATTTT; cdr3_aa: CASSTFRGFSGCTDTQYF
v_call: TRBV30; d_call: TRBD1; j_call: TRBJ2-5; clone_size: .; cdr3_nt: TGTGCCTGGAGTGTTCCACAGGGGGTCGGGTCCCAGTACTTC; cdr3_aa: CAWSVPQGVGSQYF